The 6 T cell receptor beta chains below come from one sample, sequenced in a study of shared clonotypes between healthy human individuals (dated by TCRdb to the early 2020s). The protocol used for the library was the immunoSEQ multiplex PCR assay. The clones in this table, taken by TCRdb from immuneACCESS, are in-frame only. Not every clone is retained; where verified, under half of the shortfall comes from an unresolved V gene, and the cause of the rest is unknown. Within this sample are around 2.1 million clones, with approximately 94% of them counted one time only. The ten largest clones take up around 1.7% of the sample. CD8 naive samples were CD45RO-negative cells positively selected for CCR7, giving a CD45RA+CCR7+ population that excluded TemRA cells. The sample comprised naive CD8+ T cells from PBMCs. Explained via the paper, the cell subset or site label denotes: CD45RA+CCR7+. These receptors were taken from a man aged 18 to 35 in good health. Some clones in this sample may be carry-over from other donors' samples.

The rearrangement uses TRBV7-9 and TRBJ1-2, with D tentatively TRBD1 (5 bases). The length of the CDR3 is 16 residues. The germline V gene has CDR1 SEHNR and CDR2 FQNEAQ (reference sequence). Trimming pared 5 bases from V and 8 bases from J, leaving 24 bases between. CDR3 sequence reads: CASSPPLQGLRKGYTF. The CDR3 DNA sequence: TGTGCCAGCAGCCCTCCCCTGCAGGGCCTAAGGAAGGGCTACACCTTC.

About this clone: The same CDR3 also results from other DNA sequences found in this sample. The chain carries TRBV27 and TRBJ1-5; 9 positions agree with TRBD1. With V trimmed by 6 bases and J by 5 bases, 5 bases remained unmatched. This CDR3 is built from 14 residues. Germline V gene data show CDR1 as MNHEY and CDR2 as SMNVEV (reference sequence). This CDR3 is CASSLDRGYQPQHF. The CDR3, as DNA: TGTGCCAGCAGCCTGGACAGGGGTTATCAGCCCCAGCATTTT.

V usage is TRBV28 and J usage is TRBJ2-1; 11 nucleotides agree with TRBD2. The CDR3 has 18 amino acids. V was pared by 3 bases and J by 3 bases, with 10 bases of the junction left unmatched. Per the germline V gene, CDR1 is MDHEN and CDR2 is SYDVKM. The CDR3 sequence is CASSLVLPLAGDYNEQFF. DNA for the CDR3: TGTGCCAGCAGTTTGGTCCTCCCACTAGCGGGAGACTACAATGAGCAGTTCTTC.

This clone was counted only a few times. The chain couples TRBV2 to TRBJ1-2; D is ambiguous. V was cut by 6 bases and J by 4 bases, with 12 bases left in between. Germline values: CDR1 SNHLY, CDR2 FYNNEI. The CDR3 is 13 amino acids. CDR3 bases: TGTGCCAGCAGCCGTACAAGTGGCTATGGCTACACCTTC. Residues: CASSRTSGYGYTF.

The chain couples TRBV20-1 to TRBJ2-7; no firm D call. Trimming left V 7 bases short and J 1 base short, with 8 bases between. Germline V gene sequence: CDR1 DFQATT, CDR2 SNEGSKA (reference sequence). The CDR3 sequence is 11 residues long. CDR3 sequence reads: CSGLSSYEQYF. CDR3 nucleotides: TGCAGTGGGCTGAGTTCCTACGAGCAGTACTTC.

V gene TRBV6-6 combines with J gene TRBJ1-5, with D possibly being TRBD1 (5 bases). V dropped 7 bases and J dropped 7 bases, with 14 bases sitting between them. This CDR3 region has 13 residues. The germline V gene encodes CDR1 MNHNY and CDR2 SVGAGI (reference sequence). The CDR3 is CASTSGAVQPQHF. The DNA of the CDR3 is TGTGCCAGCACCTCTGGGGCGGTGCAGCCCCAGCATTTT.